What follows are 29 T cell receptor beta chains derived from one specimen sequenced in a study of T cell responses to AZD1222 COVID-19 vaccine. The assay was immunoSEQ multiplex PCR, and TCRdb's table has in-frame clones only and misses some. The data contain 80,000 to 130,000 clones, around nine tenths of them singletons. This specimen consisted of peripheral blood, obtained on day 0 of AZD1222 vaccination. These receptor sequences come from an adult in good health.

A note on this clone: This specimen includes other DNA sequences encoding the same CDR3. The chain has TRBV20-1 and TRBJ2-3, with D unresolved. Trimming pared 3 bases from V and 6 bases from J, leaving 7 bases between. Germline-derived CDR1 and CDR2 are DFQATT and SNEGSKA (reference sequence). The CDR3 extends over 11 amino acids. The CDR3 here is CSARVLDTQYF. As DNA, the CDR3 is TGCAGTGCTAGGGTATTGGATACGCAGTATTTT.

This chain joins TRBV5-1 and TRBJ2-1, with D uncertain. The CDR3 extends over 12 amino acids. Trimming shortened V by 2 bases and J by 7 bases, and 7 bases separated the two germline ends. Germline-derived CDR1 and CDR2 are SGHRS and YFSETQ. The CDR3 DNA reads as TGCGCCAGCAGCTTAGAAGGAAATGAGCAGTTCTTC. Translation: CASSLEGNEQFF.

V and J are TRBV11-1 and TRBJ2-2; D unclear. This CDR3 comprises 14 residues. The V gene's germline CDR1 is SGHAT and CDR2 FQDESV (reference sequence). V was pared by 1 base and J by 1 base, with 4 bases between. CDR3 amino acids: CASSLELNTGELFF. The CDR3, as DNA: TGTGCCAGCAGCTTAGAACTGAACACCGGGGAGCTGTTTTTT.

The CDR3 loop reads CASSPPSGGTGELFF. For the CDR3, the DNA is TGCGCCAGCAGCCCCCCCAGCGGGGGCACCGGGGAGCTGTTTTTT. V usage is TRBV4-1 and J usage is TRBJ2-2; TRBD2 matches 8 bases. The junction had 5 bases not matched to a gene; V was cut back by 4 bases and J by 4 bases. The CDR3 has 15 amino acids. CDR1 MGHRA and CDR2 YSYEKL come from the germline V gene.

The chain couples TRBV19 to TRBJ1-4; tentatively, D is TRBD1 (5 bases). V dropped 8 bases and J dropped 8 bases, with 15 bases sitting between them. The CDR3 length is 13 residues. Germline CDR1 reads LNHDA; CDR2 reads SQIVND (reference sequence). This CDR3 is CASRDRREEKLFF. CDR3 nucleotide sequence: TGTGCCAGTCGGGACCGCCGGGAGGAAAAACTGTTTTTT.

The V call is TRBV4-1, the J call TRBJ2-2, with a weak D call TRBD2 (5 bases). Trimming cost V 4 bases and J 2 bases, with 20 bases left between them. The germline V gene encodes CDR1 MGHRA and CDR2 YSYEKL. This CDR3 is 18 amino acids long. The DNA for the CDR3 is TGCGCCAGCAGCCCCCGCCCGGCTGGGAGTGGTAACACCGGGGAGCTGTTTTTT. This gives the protein CASSPRPAGSGNTGELFF.

V and J are TRBV27 and TRBJ1-6, with 9 positions matching TRBD1. CDR1 and CDR2 (germline): MNHEY, SMNVEV (reference sequence). J lost 10 bases, V lost 6 bases, and 13 bases had no gene match. CDR3 length equals 16 residues. The CDR3 coding sequence is TGTGCCAGCAGGCCTACCTACAGGGGGCTGGGGTCACCCCTCCACTTT. The encoded protein is CASRPTYRGLGSPLHF.

This chain uses TRBV11-1 with TRBJ2-4; perhaps D is TRBD1 or TRBD2 (5 bases each). The CDR3 contains 15 residues. The V gene's germline CDR1 is SGHAT and CDR2 FQDESV (reference sequence). Deletions cut 5 bases from V and 0 bases from J, with 11 bases between. The CDR3: CASSPRDLAKNIQYF. CDR3 bases: TGTGCCAGCAGCCCACGGGACCTAGCCAAAAACATTCAGTACTTC. Based on the CDR3 plus reference TRBV11-1 and TRBJ2-4, the full variable domain is EAEVAQSPRYKITEKSQAVAFWCDPISGHATLYWYRQILGQGPELLVQFQDESVVDDSQLPKDRFSAERLKGVDSTLKIQPAELGDSAMYLCASSPRDLAKNIQYFGAGTRLSVL.

This rearrangement joins TRBV6-2 or TRBV6-3 to TRBJ1-1; TRBD1 matches 7 bases. Trimming at V came to 4 bases and at J to 2 bases, leaving 7 bases not matched to a gene. The CDR3 totals 15 residues. Germline V gene lookup returns CDR1 MNHEY and CDR2 SVGEGT. CDR3 region: CASSSATGSNTEAFF. Here the CDR3 DNA reads TGTGCCAGCAGTTCCGCGACAGGGAGTAACACTGAAGCTTTCTTT.

In this sample, this clone turned up once. The chain employs TRBV7-6 and TRBJ1-1; maybe TRBD1 (6 bases). V was clipped by 1 base and J by 5 bases, with 17 bases between them. CDR3 length: 16 amino acids. Germline V gene sequence: CDR1 SGHVS, CDR2 FNYEAQ. The CDR3 here is CASSLESWGRGTEAFF. The CDR3, as DNA: TGTGCCAGCAGCTTAGAGTCATGGGGGCGCGGAACTGAAGCTTTCTTT.

As for this clone: The sample carries other DNA sequences with the same CDR3. The V call is TRBV5-1, the J call TRBJ2-7; D unclear. Looked up from germline, CDR1 is SGHRS and CDR2 is YFSETQ. The CDR3 has 14 amino acids. With 0 bases removed from V and 0 bases from J, the gap between germline ends came to 7 bases. Written as DNA, the CDR3 is TGCGCCAGCAGCTTGGCTGGTTACTCCTACGAGCAGTACTTC. Translation: CASSLAGYSYEQYF.

The rearrangement links TRBV2 to TRBJ2-7; possible D gene TRBD1, 6 bases. Trimming left V 6 bases short and J 0 bases short, with 12 bases between. The CDR3 length is 14 residues. Germline CDR1 reads SNHLY; CDR2 reads FYNNEI. CDR3 coding DNA: TGTGCCAGCAGAGGACAGTACGACTCCTACGAGCAGTACTTC. Translating it yields CASRGQYDSYEQYF.

A note on this clone: A junction boundary mismatches the germline segment, possibly from a read error. The chain uses TRBV11-3 and TRBJ1-2, with TRBD1 identical over 9 bases. This CDR3 is 12 amino acids long. Germline V gene sequence: CDR1 SGHNT, CDR2 YENEEA. The CDR3 region is CASSLEGTGSLF. CDR3 sequence (DNA): TGTGCCAGCAGCTTAGAGGGGACAGGGTCCCTCTTC.

The chain carries TRBV11-2 and TRBJ1-5; 8 bases line up with TRBD1. Germline CDR1 reads SGHAT; CDR2 reads FQNNGV. The CDR3 runs 14 residues. V lost 5 bases, J lost 7 bases, and 7 bases stayed unmatched. CDR3 nucleotide sequence: TGTGCCAGCAGCGTGGACAGGGAAGGGCAGCCCCAGCATTTT. It yields the protein CASSVDREGQPQHF.

This clone was counted only a few times. The chain couples TRBV7-3 to TRBJ2-1; 11 nucleotides agree with TRBD2. The V gene end was trimmed by 5 bases and the J gene end by 1 base; junction bases not matched to a gene: 7. The CDR3 is made up of 17 amino acids. Germline CDR1 SGHTA, CDR2 FQGTGA. CDR3 region: CASSQGGLAGSYNEQFF. In DNA, the CDR3 is TGTGCCAGCAGCCAGGGCGGACTAGCGGGTTCCTACAATGAGCAGTTCTTC.

The rearrangement links TRBV4-1 to TRBJ1-2, with 8 bases lining up with TRBD1. CDR3 length: 18 amino acids. After removal of 3 bases from V and 7 bases from J, the junction contained 19 bases not matched to a gene. The germline gives CDR1 MGHRA, CDR2 YSYEKL. CDR3 sequence: CASSQSAFSQGASSGYTF. DNA of the CDR3: TGCGCCAGCAGCCAGTCCGCATTTTCGCAGGGGGCATCAAGTGGCTACACCTTC.

This clone showed up just once. The rearrangement links TRBV19 to TRBJ2-6; D unclear. The germline V gene has CDR1 LNHDA and CDR2 SQIVND (reference sequence). This CDR3 has 16 amino acids. Trimming removed 1 base from V and 0 bases from J, with 7 bases in between. This CDR3 is CASSIASRSGANVLTF. Written as DNA, the CDR3 is TGTGCCAGTAGTATAGCCAGTCGCTCTGGGGCCAACGTCCTGACTTTC.

V usage is TRBV7-2 and J usage is TRBJ1-3; 8 bases agree with TRBD1. J was trimmed by 3 bases and V by 3 bases; bases with no gene match: 10. This CDR3 has 17 amino acids. The V gene's germline CDR1 is SGHTA and CDR2 FQGNSA. The CDR3 sequence is CASSFTAATGGGNTIYF. The CDR3 DNA follows: TGTGCCAGCAGCTTTACCGCCGCCACAGGGGGTGGAAACACCATATATTTT.

The chain recombines TRBV27 with TRBJ2-7; D is undetermined. Trimming took off 4 bases at V and 6 bases at J, with 16 bases between the two ends. Germline loops: CDR1 MNHEY, CDR2 SMNVEV (reference sequence). The CDR3 is 14 amino acids. DNA for the CDR3: TGTGCCAGCAGTTCGCGGAACCGCAGGCCCGAGCAGTACTTC. Translating gives CASSSRNRRPEQYF.

The chain couples TRBV4-2 to TRBJ1-6; the D is unclear. The CDR3 consists of 16 residues. V dropped 0 bases and J dropped 3 bases, with 9 bases sitting between them. Germline loops: CDR1 LGHNA, CDR2 YNFKEQ. The CDR3 loop is CASSQEASLYNSPLHF. CDR3 coding DNA: TGTGCCAGCAGCCAAGAAGCGTCCCTCTATAATTCACCCCTCCACTTT.

J is TRBJ2-7 and V is TRBV27; D is perhaps TRBD1 (6 bases). The CDR3 has 13 amino acids. CDR1 is MNHEY, CDR2 SMNVEV, per germline (reference sequence). V dropped 5 bases and J dropped 6 bases, with 14 bases sitting between them. CDR3 in DNA: TGTGCCAGCAGTGGGGTCGTAGGGGGCGAGCAGTACTTC. It encodes CASSGVVGGEQYF.

The rearrangement uses TRBV19 and TRBJ1-2; the D is unclear. The length of the CDR3 is 15 residues. V was pared by 7 bases and J by 1 base, with 16 bases between. Germline V CDR1 and CDR2: LNHDA, SQIVND (reference sequence). DNA for the CDR3: TGTGCCAGTATCGGTCCAAGGCTTCTTAACTATGGCTACACCTTC. Its translation: CASIGPRLLNYGYTF.

The genes are TRBV14 and TRBJ1-5; the match to TRBD1 covers 7 bases. After removal of 5 bases from V and 4 bases from J, the junction contained 5 bases not matched to a gene. This CDR3 is built from 14 residues. Germline V CDR1 and CDR2: SGHDN, FVKESK. CDR3 residues: CASSRTGFNQPQHF. CDR3 bases: TGTGCCAGCAGCAGGACAGGCTTTAATCAGCCCCAGCATTTT.

The V and J genes are TRBV19 and TRBJ1-5; a possible D gene is TRBD1 (5 bases). Germline assignment: CDR1 LNHDA and CDR2 SQIVND (reference sequence). With 3 bases removed from V and 7 bases from J, the gap between germline ends came to 19 bases. The CDR3 has 16 residues. The CDR3 loop is CASSIGILGGGQPQHF. The DNA for the CDR3 is TGTGCCAGTAGTATCGGTATTTTGGGGGGTGGACAGCCCCAGCATTTT.

The V call is TRBV7-8, the J call TRBJ2-2; 8 nucleotides line up with TRBD2. This CDR3 has 15 residues. Unmatched junction bases numbered 6, after V lost 1 base and J lost 8 bases. The germline CDR1 and CDR2 sequences are SGHVS and FQNEAQ. Written as DNA, the CDR3 is TGTGCCAGCAGCTTAGGGCGGGGGGCTCGAGGGGAGCTGTTTTTT. Protein product: CASSLGRGARGELFF.

Only one count was recorded for this clone. J is TRBJ1-1 and V is TRBV19; D uncertain. The CDR3 spans 13 residues. The germline V and J ends were trimmed by 3 bases and 8 bases, with 13 bases remaining between them. Looked up from germline, CDR1 is LNHDA and CDR2 is SQIVND (reference sequence). In DNA, the CDR3 is TGTGCCAGTAGTATCCGAATCCAGGTCGAAGCTTTCTTT. It yields the protein CASSIRIQVEAFF.

The gene calls are TRBV7-9 and TRBJ2-7; D unresolved. This CDR3 is built from 14 residues. Trimming left V 1 base short and J 0 bases short, with 7 bases between. Germline V gene lookup returns CDR1 SEHNR and CDR2 FQNEAQ (reference sequence). The CDR3 DNA sequence: TGTGCCAGCAGCTTAGGCACATACTCCTACGAGCAGTACTTC. This gives the protein CASSLGTYSYEQYF.

V gene TRBV5-1 combines with J gene TRBJ1-2, with a tentative D call TRBD1 (6 bases). Germline lookup yields CDR1 SGHRS and CDR2 YFSETQ. CDR3 length: 12 amino acids. Trimming shortened V by 7 bases and J by 3 bases, and 10 bases separated the two germline ends. The CDR3 bases are TGCGCCAGCGCAGGGGTGGACTATGGCTACACCTTC. Amino acid sequence: CASAGVDYGYTF.

The chain links TRBV2 to TRBJ1-2; D is possibly TRBD1 (6 bases). The CDR3 extends over 16 amino acids. CDR1 and CDR2 from the germline V gene are SNHLY and FYNNEI. V was cut by 7 bases and J by 3 bases, with 21 bases left in between. The CDR3 DNA sequence: TGTGCCAGCAACTTACTGACAGGCATGCGCGACTATGGCTACACCTTC. This gives the protein CASNLLTGMRDYGYTF.